Each of the 2 T cell receptor beta chains below was sequenced from the same sample in a study of PD-1 blockade in classical Hodgkin lymphoma (dated by TCRdb to 2020 to 2022). The library was produced with the immunoSEQ multiplex PCR assay. The immuneACCESS repertoire file appears here via TCRdb, limited to in-frame rearrangements. These files lack a portion of the clones; in checked studies, under half of the deficit traces to unresolved V genes, and the cause of the others is not known. This sample holds about 58,000 clones; roughly 91% were observed only once. The top ten clonotypes cover 5% to 6% of the sample. This specimen's time point label, interpreted: cycle 2 day 1 (C2D1) of nivolumab. Relapse after autologous stem cell transplantation had occurred in all trial patients, and cohorts A, B and C were distinguished by prior brentuximab vedotin exposure. The source material was peripheral blood mononuclear cells (PBMCs), sampled before the second cycle of nivolumab. Source of these receptors: a human donor with classical Hodgkin lymphoma.

This clone was counted a single time. The gene calls are TRBV28 and TRBJ1-2; perhaps TRBD1 as D (5 bases). The CDR3 spans 15 residues. Trimming took off 8 bases at V and 8 bases at J, with 24 bases between the two ends. From germline, CDR1 is MDHEN and CDR2 SYDVKM. The CDR3 is CASRRAGLDPGGYTF. In nucleotides, the CDR3 is TGTGCCAGCCGGAGGGCAGGGCTTGACCCAGGGGGCTACACCTTC.

This chain links TRBV6-6 with TRBJ2-2, with 7 nucleotides matching TRBD2. Germline values: CDR1 MNHNY, CDR2 SVGAGI (reference sequence). V was clipped by 7 bases and J by 2 bases; unmatched bases: 7. This CDR3 spans 15 amino acids. CDR3 nucleotides: TGTGCCAGCAACACAGGCGGGGGAAACACCGGGGAGCTGTTTTTT. This sequence encodes CASNTGGGNTGELFF.